One sample yielded the 24 T cell receptor beta chains listed below, sequenced in a study of T cell repertoires in cytomegalovirus infection. Their antigen targets remain unknown. TCRdb re-analysed the reads in MiXCR, keeping a single row per CDR3 protein. The sample shows hundreds of thousands of distinct CDR3 sequences, around a third of them seen only once. This specimen was cultured CD8+ T cells from PBMCs, taken from culture after CMV antigen stimulation. These receptors all come from a human donor in good health (CMV status not recorded). Some clones in this sample may be carry-over from other donors' samples.

A single count supports this clonotype. The CDR3 nucleotides read TGCGCCAGCAGCTTGAGGGACCGAGCCGCCGCCGTTAATTCACCCCTCCACTTT. Translated, it gives CASSLRDRAAAVNSPLHF. The chain couples TRBV5-1 to TRBJ1-6; possibly TRBD1 for D (5 bases). Germline V gene lookup returns CDR1 SGHRS and CDR2 YFSETQ. V lost 1 base and J lost 6, with 20 bases in between. This CDR3 comprises 18 residues.

The chain joins TRBV15 to TRBJ2-3; D not resolved. In germline, CDR1 is LNHNV, CDR2 YYDKDF (reference sequence). The length of the CDR3 is 12 residues. V shed 3 bases and J shed 4 bases, with 5 bases lying between them. DNA of the CDR3: TGTGCCACCAGCAGTAGGTCAGATACGCAGTATTTT. This gives the protein CATSSRSDTQYF.

This chain connects TRBV15 to TRBJ2-3; D not certain. The ends were cut back, 8 bases at V and 2 bases at J, with 5 bases in the middle. The germline gives CDR1 LNHNV, CDR2 YYDKDF (reference sequence). The CDR3 runs to 11 residues. CDR3 DNA: TGTGCCACCGAAGACACAGATACGCAGTATTTT. This translates into CATEDTDTQYF.

This rearrangement joins TRBV5-8 to TRBJ2-7; tentatively, D is TRBD1 (5 bases). The CDR3 covers 14 residues. Trimming left V 0 bases short and J 3 bases short, with 10 bases between. Germline V gene sequence: CDR1 SGHTS, CDR2 YDEGEE. This CDR3 is CASSLVDTYYEQYF. CDR3 DNA sequence: TGTGCCAGCAGCTTGGTGGACACATACTACGAGCAGTACTTC.

The rearrangement links TRBV6-6 to TRBJ2-1, with 9 positions matching TRBD1. Trimming took 10 bases from V and 7 from J; bases not matched to a gene: 23. The CDR3 is made up of 18 amino acids. Germline V lookup: CDR1 MNHNY, CDR2 SVGAGI (reference sequence). The CDR3 DNA follows: TGTGCCAACATCTTACTTTATCCGGGACAGGGATCTGGGAATGAGCAGTTCTTC. Translating it yields CANILLYPGQGSGNEQFF.

This clonotype came up many times. The chain has TRBV6-1 and TRBJ1-1; tentatively, D is TRBD1 (5 bases). The V end lost 6 bases, the J end lost 0 bases, and 14 bases lay between the germline ends. The CDR3 consists of 15 residues. Germline V gene sequence: CDR1 MNHNS, CDR2 SASEGT. CDR3 sequence reads: CASSPAGGVNTEAFF. The CDR3 coding sequence is TGTGCCAGCAGCCCAGCTGGGGGGGTGAACACTGAAGCTTTCTTT.

This sequence joins TRBV6-6 and TRBJ2-6; D unresolved. V lost 10 bases and J lost 4, with 8 bases in between. The V gene's germline CDR1 is MNHNY and CDR2 SVGAGI (reference sequence). This CDR3 has 12 residues. CDR3 in DNA: TGTGCCACCCCAGACGGGGCCAACGTCCTGACTTTC. This translates into CATPDGANVLTF.

This clonotype came up a few times. The chain has TRBV20-1 and TRBJ2-7; D not resolved. Germline lookup yields CDR1 DFQATT and CDR2 SNEGSKA (reference sequence). V was pared by 2 bases and J by 4 bases, with 9 bases between. CDR3 length: 12 amino acids. CDR3: CSARTVLYEQYF. In DNA form, the CDR3 reads TGCAGTGCTAGAACCGTATTATACGAGCAGTACTTC.

This clonotype came up many times. V usage is TRBV7-2 and J usage is TRBJ2-5; D may be TRBD1 (6 bases). V was shortened by 4 bases and J by 5 bases, with 17 bases between the two germline ends. CDR1 SGHTA and CDR2 FQGNSA come from the germline V gene. This CDR3 has 15 amino acids. The CDR3 region is CASSSGQSIWETQYF. Here the CDR3 DNA reads TGTGCCAGCAGCTCCGGACAGTCCATATGGGAGACCCAGTACTTC.

A word on this clonotype: A read error may be the cause here, since a much bigger clone is one base away. The rearrangement joins TRBV7-8 to TRBJ2-5, with D possibly matching TRBD2 (5 bases). Germline V gives CDR1 SGHVS, CDR2 FQNEAQ. The CDR3 is 10 residues long. The DNA of the CDR3 is TGTGCCGGCAGCGGTGGGACCCAGTACTTC. The encoded protein is CAGSGGTQYF.

This clonotype was found a few times. V is TRBV2 and J is TRBJ2-7, with 7 bases identical to TRBD1. Per the germline V gene, CDR1 is SNHLY and CDR2 is FYNNEI. This CDR3 comprises 11 residues. V shed 8 bases, J shed 4 bases, and the junction held 2 bases outside the gene matches. The CDR3 here is CASPRGYEQYV. CDR3 sequence (DNA): TGTGCCAGCCCCAGGGGGTACGAGCAGTACGTC.

This clonotype turned up a few times. J is TRBJ2-7 and V is TRBV10-2; a weak D match, TRBD2 (6 bases). Trimming removed 9 bases from V and 5 bases from J, with 14 bases in between. CDR1 and CDR2 from the germline V gene are WSHSY and SAAADI. CDR3 length equals 12 residues. CDR3 sequence (DNA): TGCGCCAGTACAGGAGGGGAAAACGAGCAGTACTTC. It specifies CASTGGENEQYF.

As regards this clonotype: A much larger clonotype is one base distant, so this may be a read error. V and J are TRBV6-1 and TRBJ2-7; 7 bases map to TRBD1. Germline CDR1 MNHNS, CDR2 SASEGT. The CDR3 totals 16 residues. The J segment lost 0 bases and the V segment lost 4 bases, leaving 9 bases of the junction unmatched. CDR3 DNA sequence: TGTGCCAGCAGTGGAACCGGGACAGAGGGCTCCTACGAGCAGTACTTC. Protein product: CASSGTGTEGSYEQYF.

J is TRBJ2-7 and V is TRBV27; the D is unclear. Trimming left V 1 base short and J 4 bases short, with 20 bases between. CDR1 and CDR2 from the germline V gene are MNHEY and SMNVEV (reference sequence). The CDR3 runs to 17 residues. CDR3 bases: TGTGCCAGCAGTTTATTGTCTATGAGCAGGCTTCCTTACGAGCAGTACGTC. Translation gives CASSLLSMSRLPYEQYV.

V usage is TRBV27 and J usage is TRBJ2-1, with 10 bases aligning to TRBD2. CDR1 is MNHEY, CDR2 SMNVEV, per germline (reference sequence). This CDR3 has 16 amino acids. J lost 1 base, V lost 3 bases, and 3 bases had no gene match. For the CDR3, the DNA is TGTGCCAGCAGTTTCCGGACTAGCGGATCCTACAATGAGCAGTTCTTC. It is translated as CASSFRTSGSYNEQFF.

This clonotype was seen ten or more times. The chain carries TRBV7-9 and TRBJ2-1; D is ambiguous. The CDR3 is 18 residues long. Per germline, CDR1 SEHNR and CDR2 FQNEAQ (reference sequence). Deletions cut 0 bases from V and 4 bases from J, with 19 bases between. CDR3 sequence: CASSLALLPSQIYNEQFF. Here the CDR3 DNA reads TGTGCCAGCAGCTTAGCGCTTTTGCCAAGCCAAATTTACAATGAGCAGTTCTTC.

The chain recombines TRBV4-2 with TRBJ1-6; D is unresolved. Germline CDR1 LGHNA, CDR2 YNFKEQ. This CDR3 has 15 amino acids. The ends were cut back, 0 bases at V and 9 bases at J, with 12 bases in the middle. CDR3 loop: CASSQDNLGFSPLHF. The DNA for the CDR3 is TGTGCCAGCAGCCAAGATAATCTTGGGTTTTCACCCCTCCACTTT.

This clonotype was observed a few times. The chain combines TRBV4-1 with TRBJ2-2; 9 bases are shared with TRBD1. This CDR3 spans 17 amino acids. The V and J ends lost 2 bases and 5 bases, in that order; junction bases with no gene match: 9. From germline, CDR1 is MGHRA and CDR2 YSYEKL. The CDR3 here is CASSQSLQGAFTGELFF. CDR3 coding DNA: TGCGCCAGCAGCCAAAGTTTACAGGGGGCGTTTACCGGGGAGCTGTTTTTT.

This clonotype has a handful of counts. The chain couples TRBV6-2 or TRBV6-3 to TRBJ1-2; TRBD1 might be the D (6 bases). CDR3 length: 15 residues. Germline lookup yields CDR1 MNHEY and CDR2 SVGEGT. Between the trimmed V and J ends, which lost 3 bases and 6 bases, there was a span of 17 bases. The CDR3: CASSYLAGAWDGYTF. CDR3 nucleotide sequence: TGTGCCAGCAGTTATCTGGCGGGGGCCTGGGATGGCTACACCTTC.

This chain connects TRBV6-2 or TRBV6-3 to TRBJ2-7; D remains unclear. Trimming removed 3 bases at V and 3 bases at J, with 12 bases between. There are 14 residues in the CDR3. CDR1 and CDR2 from the germline V gene are MNHEY and SVGEGT. CDR3 sequence reads: CASSYGPDIYEQYF. CDR3 in DNA: TGTGCCAGCAGTTATGGTCCCGACATCTACGAGCAGTACTTC.

This clonotype was seen many times. The chain carries TRBV7-9 and TRBJ2-5; possible D gene TRBD2, 5 bases. Per germline, CDR1 SEHNR and CDR2 FQNEAQ (reference sequence). This CDR3 has 15 amino acids. V was shortened by 6 bases and J by 3 bases, with 17 bases between the two germline ends. The CDR3 DNA sequence: TGTGCCAGCAGTCCTAGGGAGTATATTAAAGAGACCCAGTACTTC. As protein: CASSPREYIKETQYF.

A few counts support this clonotype. This chain uses TRBV7-9 with TRBJ1-6; 10 bases are shared with TRBD1. V shed 4 bases, J shed 7 bases, and the junction held 7 bases outside the gene matches. From germline, CDR1 is SEHNR and CDR2 FQNEAQ (reference sequence). The CDR3 consists of 16 residues. For the CDR3, the DNA is TGTGCCAGCAGCTCGCCGAGACAGGGGGCCAATTCACCCCTCCACTTT. This translates into CASSSPRQGANSPLHF.

Only a few counts were recorded for this clonotype. The chain carries TRBV7-2 and TRBJ2-3, with TRBD2 matching 11 bases. Germline V gives CDR1 SGHTA, CDR2 FQGNSA. The CDR3 runs 15 residues. Trimming took 10 bases from V and 2 from J; bases not matched to a gene: 8. The CDR3 nucleotides are TGTGCCAACCGACTAGCGGGACTCCTCACAGATACGCAGTATTTT. Translated, it gives CANRLAGLLTDTQYF.

Concerning this clonotype: Being one base from a much bigger clone, this may be a read error. The V call is TRBV5-8, the J call TRBJ2-5; 8 bases agree with TRBD2. Germline CDR1 and CDR2: SGHTS and YDEGEE. The CDR3 totals 17 residues. The V and J ends lost 3 bases and 2 bases, in that order; junction bases with no gene match: 12. In nucleotides, the CDR3 is TGTGCCAGCAGCTGGGGACTAGTGGGGGGCTCGCAAGAGACCCAGTACTTC. Residues: CASSWGLVGGSQETQYF.